What follows is one T cell receptor (beta chain) and its context. The data belong to a study of blood T cells in healthy people across ages. This CDR3 is 15 amino acids long. V gave up 3 bases and J gave up 7 bases; unmatched junction bases: 7. The V gene's germline CDR1 is LGHDT and CDR2 YNNKEL (reference sequence). Primers used in a second PCR of about 6 to 11 cycles were a sample-barcoded 5' primer and a J-beta primer mix. MiXCR, applied by TCRdb to the 5' RACE reads, yields one record per CDR3 protein. The sample has some 900,000 distinct CDR3 sequences, about 48% seen once. What was sequenced was blood. The J gene is TRBJ2-1, the V gene TRBV3-1, with TRBD2 matching over 9 bases. This TCR came from a man aged 30 to 45 in good health. CDR3 nucleotides: TGTGCCAGCAGCCATTCAGGACTAGCGTTAAATGAGCAGTTCTTC. As protein: CASSHSGLALNEQFF.